This record looks at one T cell receptor (beta chain) sequence and its context. Its antigen remains unidentified. Produced via immunoSEQ multiplex PCR; TCRdb's table is partial and in-frame only. The table shows fewer than 90,000 clones, with less than 90% occurring only once. This entry is derived from a study of radiotherapy plus CTLA-4 blockade in lung cancer. Turning to the study itself: Among enrolled patients, less than 20% responded and about 30% achieved disease control. Study findings and constraints: TCR clones from tumors expanded in blood after radiotherapy plus ipilimumab. Reports identified early blood T cell clone dynamics, with interferon-beta, as the best response predictor.

The V and J ends lost 7 bases and 0 bases, in that order; junction bases with no gene match: 9. The CDR3 length is 15 residues. CDR1 LNHDA and CDR2 SQIVND come from the germline V gene (reference sequence). Chemo-refractory metastatic non-small-cell lung cancer patients received focal radiation with ipilimumab CTLA-4 blockade. The clonotype comes from a human donor with non-small cell lung cancer who had stable disease on radiotherapy plus ipilimumab. The rearrangement links TRBV19 to TRBJ2-7; TRBD1 matches at 7 bases. The sequencing used peripheral blood, collected from a patient treated with radiotherapy plus ipilimumab. The CDR3 nucleotides read TGTGCCAGTACCCCGCCGGGGACAGCCTCCTACGAGCAGTACTTC. Translating it yields CASTPPGTASYEQYF.